The T cell receptor gamma chain described here comes from a study of Vδ1+ human thymocytes. Study-level results: Highly polyclonal TRG and TRD repertoires with Gaussian CDR3 length distributions appeared in thymus. Many TRG clonotypes were shared between donors; TRD repertoires were essentially private. Despite high sort purity, roughly 20% of thymic T cell receptor delta sequences were Vdelta2.

RNA was extracted from the cells and then reverse transcribed. The CDR3 regions were amplified by multiplex PCR from V-gene primers to a constant-region primer. TCRdb reanalyzed the multiplex PCR reads using CATT. The sample consists of 30,000 to 45,000 gamma-chain clones, 20% of them appearing once. The trim removed 5 bases at V and 9 bases at J, leaving 10 bases unmatched. Germline values: CDR1 GITISATS, CDR2 ISYDGTV (reference sequence). The CDR3 is made up of 12 amino acids. A remark on this clone: What it binds is unknown.

Alphabeta T cells were depleted, then CD3+ Vdelta1+ Vdelta2- thymocytes were FACS-sorted. Input material: Vdelta1+ gamma-delta thymocytes from the thymus. The subset: FACS-sorted CD3+ TCRalphabeta- TCRVdelta1+ TCRVdelta2- thymocytes. The rearrangement links TRGV9 to TRGJ1 or TRGJ2. This receptor was identified in a girl younger than two who had congenital heart surgery. Written as DNA, the CDR3 is TGTGCCTTGTGGGCGCCAACTCTTAAGAAACTCTTT. This sequence encodes CALWAPTLKKLF.